This TCR beta chain was captured in a study of Graves' ophthalmopathy and Graves' hyperthyroidism. This clonotype has ten or more counts. The antigen is not known. Amplifying from RNA transcripts, the study obtained TCR beta CDR3 regions. In the first round, RT-PCR was carried out with HTBI primers, and a multiplex PCR formed the second round. Each CDR3 protein is one row after TCRdb ran MiXCR on the multiplex PCR reads. The sample includes around 470,000 distinct CDR3 sequences, approximately 15% of them seen just once. Findings and limits, study-wide: Sensitivity reached roughly 88% and specificity approximately 81% for a 13-signature model separating ophthalmopathy from stable hyperthyroidism. Blood also held most thyroid clonotypes expanded above 0.001 frequency. Progression of ophthalmopathy was predicted by the model with roughly 65% sensitivity and about 72% specificity.

V gave up 0 bases and J gave up 1 base, with 7 bases separating them. Germline V gene data show CDR1 as MDHEN and CDR2 as SYDVKM. CDR3 size: 14 residues. This receptor was obtained from a woman in her twenties or thirties with Graves' ophthalmopathy. The chain combines TRBV28 with TRBJ2-7; D remains unclear. The sequenced sample consisted of blood. Written as DNA, the CDR3 is TGTGCCAGCAGTTTATGGCGGAAATCCTACGAGCAGTACTTC. Its translation: CASSLWRKSYEQYF.